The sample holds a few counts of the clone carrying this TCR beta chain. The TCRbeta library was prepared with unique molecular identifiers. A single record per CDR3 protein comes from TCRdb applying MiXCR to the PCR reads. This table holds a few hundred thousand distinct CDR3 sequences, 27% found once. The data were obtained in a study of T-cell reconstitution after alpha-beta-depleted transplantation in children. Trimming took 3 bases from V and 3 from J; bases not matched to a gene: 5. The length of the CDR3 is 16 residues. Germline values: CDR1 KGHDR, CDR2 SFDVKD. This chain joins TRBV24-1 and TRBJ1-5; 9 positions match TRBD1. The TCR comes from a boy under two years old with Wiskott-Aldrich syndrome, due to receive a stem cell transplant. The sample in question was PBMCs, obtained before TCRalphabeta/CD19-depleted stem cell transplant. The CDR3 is CATSDPTGGVNQPQHF. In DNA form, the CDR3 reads TGTGCCACCAGTGATCCCACAGGGGGCGTCAATCAGCCCCAGCATTTT.